The sequence of this TCR beta chain was determined in a study of OX40 agonist ivuxolimab in advanced cancers. CDR3 size: 16 residues. J was trimmed by 3 bases and V by 1 base; bases with no gene match: 5. CDR1 and CDR2 (germline): SGHRS, YFSETQ. This clone has only one observation. Generated by immunoSEQ multiplex PCR, the TCRdb table keeps only in-frame clones and is missing some. The data hold over 80,000 clones, with approximately 91% observed a single time. The receptor comes from an adult with an advanced solid tumor such as melanoma, head and neck, liver or kidney cancer. The sample in question was CD4+ or CD8+ T cells sorted from blood, obtained in a trial of the OX40 agonist ivuxolimab. The chain recombines TRBV5-1 with TRBJ2-3; 10 nucleotides match TRBD2. The CDR3 protein is CASSLTAGGPTDTQYF. In DNA, the CDR3 is TGCGCCAGCAGCTTGACAGCGGGAGGGCCGACAGATACGCAGTATTTT.